A selection of T cell receptor beta chains follows, all from one sample in a study of identical twins. TCRdb re-analysed the 5' RACE reads in MiXCR, keeping a single row per CDR3 protein. The data hold 690,000 or so distinct CDR3 sequences, with roughly 6% observed a single time. Sequenced material: naive T cells sorted from blood. The receptors stem from a man between 18 and 29 years old in good health. Each CDR3 is given without its conserved first and last residue. Each record gives: J gene, V gene, CDR3 protein.

TRBJ2-2	TRBV9	ASSVVAGAETGELF
TRBJ2-1	TRBV10-3	AISDTQKRDTGKYNEQF
TRBJ1-3	TRBV7-9	ASSVYRESGNTIY
TRBJ2-1	TRBV7-2	ASSLVTGENEQF
TRBJ1-2	TRBV4-1	ASSRTGGISRT
TRBJ2-7	TRBV24-1	ATSDNGPYEQY
TRBJ2-6	TRBV29-1	SVDLSGANVLT
TRBJ2-1	TRBV11-1	ASSSLSAGGSSYNEQF
TRBJ2-3	TRBV5-1	ASSIGGDTQY
TRBJ2-2	TRBV24-1	ATSDLPGGELF
TRBJ1-2	TRBV20-1	SARDPGTRTYGYT
TRBJ2-2	TRBV12-3/TRBV12-4	ASSFETGSSGELF
TRBJ2-1	TRBV12-3/TRBV12-4	ASRAGTGGIWQF
TRBJ1-2	TRBV12-3/TRBV12-4	ASRPGRKIYGYT
TRBJ1-6	TRBV21-1	ASSKERHSPLH
TRBJ2-3	TRBV23-1	ASTPFRWTDTTTDTQY
TRBJ2-3	TRBV15	ATSRRGGDTDTQY
TRBJ2-3	TRBV9	ASSVHRERTDTQY
TRBJ2-3	TRBV7-8	ASSGDRVSSTDTQY
TRBJ2-2	TRBV7-9	ASSAETSPTGELF
TRBJ1-1	TRBV6-1	ASRHGQGLDTEAF
TRBJ2-1	TRBV27	ASSPGPVPNNEQF
TRBJ1-2	TRBV15	ATSRAAGRVGYT
TRBJ2-2	TRBV4-1	ASSQDRVGAGELF
TRBJ2-1	TRBV3-1	ASSKISSGRASYNEQF
TRBJ2-7	TRBV7-2	ASSFSPTSHEQY
TRBJ2-1	TRBV12-3/TRBV12-4	ASSSSGRPPPNNEQF
TRBJ2-1	TRBV5-1	ASSLTDVSYNEQF